This TCR beta chain is drawn from a study of T cell responses to AZD1222 COVID-19 vaccine (dated by TCRdb to the early 2020s). With regard to the full study: AZD1222 recipients given second doses at about 4 weeks or at about 12 weeks were pooled, since spike-specific TCR depth and breadth were not found to differ between the two schedules. TCR sequencing was performed for 230 to 250 trial participants, of whom about 200 were given two doses of AZD1222 and approximately 25 were given two doses of MenACWY control vaccine. Trial participants were enrolled into age subgroups of 18-55, 56-69 and 70-plus years, which contained about 150, 28 and 57 TCR-sequenced participants, respectively.

At the junction V is shortened by 4 bases and J by 5 bases; bases outside the gene matches: 7. CDR1 and CDR2 (SGHVS, FQNEAQ) derive from the germline V gene. Taken from cysteine to phenylalanine, the CDR3 has 15 residues. Of all the DNA, just the CDR3 is kept, 45 bases in frame from base 1. The CDR3 regions of human TCRbeta chains were analyzed by immunosequencing. The study's processing was this. TCRs in the repertoires were matched against a reference library of SARS-CoV-2-specific TCRs that had been generated with the MIRA antigen-specificity platform. Breadth was defined as the fraction of unique TCRs that were SARS-CoV-2-associated, and depth was defined as the fraction of total T cells that were SARS-CoV-2-associated. Each spike-specific TCR was assigned to its reactive spike region and to a CD4 or CD8 class using the MIRA data. Log10-transformed breadth and depth values were compared by one-way ANOVA with Sidak's multiple comparisons tests. TCRdb took this table from immuneACCESS and kept in-frame rearrangements with V and J called. Such tables lack part of the clones; where checked against another copy, unresolved V genes explain under half of the gap, and the rest is unexplained. V and J calls and clone size are copied from that table; D and trimming were computed from the DNA. This sample holds roughly 78,000 clones; around four fifths were observed only once. Together, the top ten hold 2.9% of the sample.

Remarks on this clone: The specificity of this receptor is unknown. No base quality values were provided; no much bigger clone lies one nucleotide off.

The research as a whole found: The whole spike protein was spanned by vaccine-associated CD4 TCRs, and dominant responses were seen in regions 160-218 and 743-854. Spike-specific TCR breadth and depth rose significantly after two AZD1222 doses compared with day 0 and with MenACWY recipients. Epitopes outside the regions mutated in the B.1.351 and B.1.1.7 variants were reportedly recognized by nearly half of the unique spike-specific TCRs. No day 14 peak-response samples were available, so repertoires were characterized only after the peak T cell response. Conclusions about previously exposed vaccinees are limited, since just five or six AZD1222 recipients were seropositive for SARS-CoV-2 at baseline. The 56-69-year group was small, and its depth increase did not reach significance, likely because of low power. Participants were mostly white British, with more females than males. The authors suggested clonal diversity may have been underestimated.

The label giving this sample's time point can be read as: baseline before first vaccination. The vaccinee samples were drawn from two UK trials, COV001 and COV002, one of which was a single-blind randomized controlled phase 2/3 trial testing AZD1222 (ChAdOx1 nCoV-19) in healthy adults. For TCRbeta chain sequencing, PBMC samples were collected from trial participants at day 0 and at day 28 after the second dose. The material sequenced was peripheral blood, taken on day 0 of AZD1222 vaccination. The chain uses TRBV7-8 and TRBJ2-5, and TRBD1 aligns with 10 junction nucleotides. This TCR was sampled from an adult in good health. This receptor has the CDR3 CASSSETGGGETQYF. The DNA is TGTGCCAGCAGCTCCGAGACAGGGGGCGGGGAGACCCAGTACTTC.